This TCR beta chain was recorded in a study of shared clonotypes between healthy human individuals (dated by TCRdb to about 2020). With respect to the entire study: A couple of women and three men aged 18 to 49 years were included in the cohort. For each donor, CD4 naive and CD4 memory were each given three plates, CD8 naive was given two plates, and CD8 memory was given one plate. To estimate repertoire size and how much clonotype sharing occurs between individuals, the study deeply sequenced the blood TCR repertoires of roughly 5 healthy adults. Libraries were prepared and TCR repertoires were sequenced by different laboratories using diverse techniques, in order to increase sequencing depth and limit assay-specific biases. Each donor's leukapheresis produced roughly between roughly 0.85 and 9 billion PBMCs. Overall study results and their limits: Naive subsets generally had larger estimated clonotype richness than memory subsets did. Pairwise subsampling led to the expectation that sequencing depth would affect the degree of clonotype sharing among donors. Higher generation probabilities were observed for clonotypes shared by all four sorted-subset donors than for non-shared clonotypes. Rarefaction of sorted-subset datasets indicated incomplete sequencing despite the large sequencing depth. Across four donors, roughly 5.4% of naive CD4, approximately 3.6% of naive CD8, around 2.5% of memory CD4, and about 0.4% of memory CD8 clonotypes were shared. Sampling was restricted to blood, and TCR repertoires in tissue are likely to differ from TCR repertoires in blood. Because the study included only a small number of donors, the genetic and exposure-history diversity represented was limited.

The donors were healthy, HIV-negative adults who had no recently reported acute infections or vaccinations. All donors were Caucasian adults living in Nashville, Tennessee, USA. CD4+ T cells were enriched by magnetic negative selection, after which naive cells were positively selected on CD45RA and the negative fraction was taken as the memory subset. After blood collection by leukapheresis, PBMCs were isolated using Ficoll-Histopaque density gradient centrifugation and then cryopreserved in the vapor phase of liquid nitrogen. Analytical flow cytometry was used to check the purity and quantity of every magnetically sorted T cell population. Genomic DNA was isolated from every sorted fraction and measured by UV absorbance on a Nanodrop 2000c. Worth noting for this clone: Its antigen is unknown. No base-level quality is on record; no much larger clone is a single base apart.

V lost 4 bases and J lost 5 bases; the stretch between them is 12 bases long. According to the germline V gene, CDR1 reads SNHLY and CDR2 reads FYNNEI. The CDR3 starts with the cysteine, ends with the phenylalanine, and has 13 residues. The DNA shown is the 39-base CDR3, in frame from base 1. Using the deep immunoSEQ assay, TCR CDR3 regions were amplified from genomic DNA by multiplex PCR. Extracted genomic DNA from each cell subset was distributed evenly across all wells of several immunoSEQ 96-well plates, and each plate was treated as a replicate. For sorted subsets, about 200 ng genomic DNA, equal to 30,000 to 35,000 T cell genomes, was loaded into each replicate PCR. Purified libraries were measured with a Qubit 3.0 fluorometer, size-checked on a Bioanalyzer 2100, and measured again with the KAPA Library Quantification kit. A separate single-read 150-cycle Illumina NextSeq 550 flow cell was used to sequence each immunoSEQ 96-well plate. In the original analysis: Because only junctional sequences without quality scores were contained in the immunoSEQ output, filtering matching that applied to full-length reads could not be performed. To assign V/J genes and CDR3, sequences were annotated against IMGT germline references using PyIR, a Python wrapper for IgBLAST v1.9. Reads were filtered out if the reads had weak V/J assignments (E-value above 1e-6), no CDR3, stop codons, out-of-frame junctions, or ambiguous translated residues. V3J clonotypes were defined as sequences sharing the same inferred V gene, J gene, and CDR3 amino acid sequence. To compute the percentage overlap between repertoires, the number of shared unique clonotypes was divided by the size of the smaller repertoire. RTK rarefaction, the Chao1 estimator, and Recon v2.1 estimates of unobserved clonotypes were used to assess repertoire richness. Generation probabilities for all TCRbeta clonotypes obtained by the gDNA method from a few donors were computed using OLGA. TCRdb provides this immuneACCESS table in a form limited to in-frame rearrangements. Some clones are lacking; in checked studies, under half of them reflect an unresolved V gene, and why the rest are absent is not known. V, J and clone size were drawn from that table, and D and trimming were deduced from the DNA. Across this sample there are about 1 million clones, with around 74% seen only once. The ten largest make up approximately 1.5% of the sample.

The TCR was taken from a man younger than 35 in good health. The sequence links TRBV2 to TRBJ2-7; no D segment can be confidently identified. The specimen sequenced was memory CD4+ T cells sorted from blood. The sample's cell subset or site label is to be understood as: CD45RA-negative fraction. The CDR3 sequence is CASSVNRVDEQYF. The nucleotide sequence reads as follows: TGTGCCAGCAGTGTTAATAGGGTTGACGAGCAGTACTTC. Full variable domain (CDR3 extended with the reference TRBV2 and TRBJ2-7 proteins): EPEVTQTPSHQVTQMGQEVILRCVPISNHLYFYWYRQILGQKVEFLVSFYNNEISEKSEIFDDQFSVERPDGSNFTLKIRSTKLEDSAMYFCASSVNRVDEQYFGPGTRLTVT.